Listed below are T cell receptor beta chains from one sample, sequenced in a study of T cells in Graves' hyperthyroidism and ophthalmopathy. TCRdb fed the multiplex PCR reads into MiXCR, producing one record per CDR3 protein. The table lists nearly 250,000 distinct CDR3 sequences, around 24% of them singletons. Specimen: blood. The receptors stem from a woman aged 40 to 55 with Graves' ophthalmopathy. The CDR3 runs from the conserved cysteine through the conserved F or W. Each record gives: V gene, clone size, CDR3 protein. The size field is filled for only some rows; it gives once, few, many or a size class.

v_gene: TRBV7-8
abundance: .
CDR3aa: CASSLLVRMNTEAFF

v_gene: TRBV29-1
abundance: many
CDR3aa: CSARTGGSGYTF

v_gene: TRBV2
abundance: .
CDR3aa: CASLEGRVGDEQFF

v_gene: TRBV7-6
abundance: many
CDR3aa: CASSSEGVTYEQYF

v_gene: TRBV5-8
abundance: many
CDR3aa: CASSLEPEGYEQYF

v_gene: TRBV12-3/TRBV12-4
abundance: many
CDR3aa: CASSLMAFEQYF

v_gene: TRBV20-1
abundance: many
CDR3aa: CSARKPGLAGTKETQYF

v_gene: TRBV6-2/TRBV6-3
abundance: once
CDR3aa: CASSYGFPRVF

v_gene: TRBV24-1
abundance: many
CDR3aa: CATSDFSRMPDSNQPQHF

v_gene: TRBV6-5
abundance: .
CDR3aa: CASSYSSGRNGNTIYF

v_gene: TRBV27
abundance: many
CDR3aa: CASSTRTGGEFSYEQYF

v_gene: TRBV11-2
abundance: many
CDR3aa: CASARVRTDTQYF

v_gene: TRBV9
abundance: many
CDR3aa: CASSVGQGNYGYTF

v_gene: TRBV2
abundance: once
CDR3aa: CASSDTLGVETQYF

v_gene: TRBV4-2
abundance: .
CDR3aa: CASSQQVPLSFKEAFF

v_gene: TRBV2
abundance: many
CDR3aa: CASSEKYEQYF

v_gene: TRBV5-1
abundance: few
CDR3aa: CASSLYSRNYEQYF

v_gene: TRBV4-2
abundance: .
CDR3aa: CASSQEYSGYEQYF

v_gene: TRBV28
abundance: .
CDR3aa: CASRSGQGRGISNQPQHF

v_gene: TRBV12-3/TRBV12-4
abundance: many
CDR3aa: CASSARLAETYEQYF

v_gene: TRBV6-1
abundance: many
CDR3aa: CASSAMGQVNTEAFF

v_gene: TRBV14
abundance: many
CDR3aa: CASSQRYRGDAFF

v_gene: TRBV20-1
abundance: many
CDR3aa: CSAQTGVPTKEQYF

v_gene: TRBV9
abundance: many
CDR3aa: CASSSFVGGRPSYEQYF

v_gene: TRBV15
abundance: .
CDR3aa: CATSGTGTTYEQYF

v_gene: TRBV12-3/TRBV12-4
abundance: many
CDR3aa: CASSFVTDSYEQYF

v_gene: TRBV7-2
abundance: many
CDR3aa: CASGWTSLYEQYF

v_gene: TRBV11-1
abundance: many
CDR3aa: CASSRRTSGSSYEQYF

v_gene: TRBV4-2
abundance: many
CDR3aa: CASSQDAQGAVPGELFF

v_gene: TRBV11-2
abundance: .
CDR3aa: CASSPRPGQGSNTGELFF

v_gene: TRBV29-1
abundance: many
CDR3aa: CSAGDRGSDEQYF

v_gene: TRBV6-1
abundance: .
CDR3aa: CASNQQSGNGYTF

v_gene: TRBV6-2/TRBV6-3
abundance: .
CDR3aa: CASSYSGRGWDRARETQYF

v_gene: TRBV12-3/TRBV12-4
abundance: .
CDR3aa: CASTTVGLAGGETQYF

v_gene: TRBV12-3/TRBV12-4
abundance: .
CDR3aa: CASSSDSQSYSNQPQHF

v_gene: TRBV28
abundance: once
CDR3aa: CASSVGTGRTNYGYTF

v_gene: TRBV6-5
abundance: many
CDR3aa: CASSYLYSNQPQHF

v_gene: TRBV28
abundance: .
CDR3aa: CASSLPLAGGSEQYF

v_gene: TRBV13
abundance: many
CDR3aa: CASSPDTTTYEQYF

v_gene: TRBV3-1
abundance: many
CDR3aa: CASSQGSKNIQYF

v_gene: TRBV28
abundance: .
CDR3aa: CASSFQGAEQYF

v_gene: TRBV28
abundance: many
CDR3aa: CASEQGAYGYTF

v_gene: TRBV6-5
abundance: many
CDR3aa: CASSYSSGIRGGTQYF

v_gene: TRBV29-1
abundance: many
CDR3aa: CSVGETSGYEQYF

v_gene: TRBV7-2
abundance: .
CDR3aa: CASSSTGGSKNIQYF

v_gene: TRBV7-3
abundance: few
CDR3aa: CASSLSGGVTYEQYF

v_gene: TRBV7-9
abundance: many
CDR3aa: CASSYGQGSHQPQHF

v_gene: TRBV6-1
abundance: many
CDR3aa: CASSGYYPEQYF

v_gene: TRBV20-1
abundance: many
CDR3aa: CSARGATGADETQYF

v_gene: TRBV30
abundance: many
CDR3aa: CAWSVKASEAFF

v_gene: TRBV28
abundance: .
CDR3aa: CASAGIMNTEAFF

v_gene: TRBV6-1
abundance: .
CDR3aa: CASRRGQGATEAFF

v_gene: TRBV7-9
abundance: many
CDR3aa: CASSPPGSSYEQYF

v_gene: TRBV5-4
abundance: many
CDR3aa: CASMRYKYQETQYF

v_gene: TRBV5-1
abundance: many
CDR3aa: CARGDVTVLSYEQYF

v_gene: TRBV6-5
abundance: many
CDR3aa: CASSYSAGGTEAFF

v_gene: TRBV7-2
abundance: many
CDR3aa: CASSSNDYEQYF

v_gene: TRBV4-1
abundance: many
CDR3aa: CASSPNPGLAGEETQYF

v_gene: TRBV10-1
abundance: many
CDR3aa: CASSVSRYSNQPQHF